The clone carrying this T cell receptor (beta chain) has more than one count but fewer than ten. These data come from a study of T-cell reconstitution after alpha-beta-depleted transplantation in children. Germline V gene data show CDR1 as SGHRS and CDR2 as YFSETQ. Deletions cut 4 bases from V and 5 bases from J, with 27 bases between. CDR3 length equals 18 residues. This sample's TCRbeta library carried unique molecular identifier barcodes. TCRdb redid the calling of the PCR reads with MiXCR, one entry per CDR3 protein. The profile shows a few hundred thousand distinct CDR3 sequences, roughly 18% of them singletons.

The input for sequencing was PBMCs from the stem cell graft donor, taken from the stem cell graft. V gene TRBV5-1 combines with J gene TRBJ2-5; D possibly matches TRBD1 or TRBD2 (6 bases each). The TCR originated in a human donor who donated a stem cell graft to a child with acute lymphoblastic leukemia. The CDR3 reads CASSPRTASSAGGETQYF. The CDR3 nucleotides read TGCGCCAGCAGCCCACGGACAGCCTCTAGCGCAGGAGGGGAGACCCAGTACTTC.